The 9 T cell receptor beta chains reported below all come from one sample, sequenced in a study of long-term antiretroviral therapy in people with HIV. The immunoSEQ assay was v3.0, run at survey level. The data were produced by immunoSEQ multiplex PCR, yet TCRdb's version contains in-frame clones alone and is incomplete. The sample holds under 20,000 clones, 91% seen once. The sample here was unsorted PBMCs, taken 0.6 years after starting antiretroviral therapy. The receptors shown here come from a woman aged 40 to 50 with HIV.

The DNA of the CDR3 is TGTGCCAGCAGTGCTTCCGGGACAGGGCGCAATCAGCCCCAGCATTTT. Translation: CASSASGTGRNQPQHF. V is TRBV28 and J is TRBJ1-5, with 9 bases aligning to TRBD1. The CDR3 has 16 residues. The junction had 7 bases not matched to a gene; V was cut back by 5 bases and J by 2 bases. Germline CDR1 and CDR2: MDHEN and SYDVKM.

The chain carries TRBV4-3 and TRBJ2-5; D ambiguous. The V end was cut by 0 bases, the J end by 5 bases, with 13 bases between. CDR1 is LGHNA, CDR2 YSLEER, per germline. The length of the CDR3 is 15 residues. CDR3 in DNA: TGCGCCAGCAGCCAAGAGTTCGCCAGACGGGAGACCCAGTACTTC. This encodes CASSQEFARRETQYF.

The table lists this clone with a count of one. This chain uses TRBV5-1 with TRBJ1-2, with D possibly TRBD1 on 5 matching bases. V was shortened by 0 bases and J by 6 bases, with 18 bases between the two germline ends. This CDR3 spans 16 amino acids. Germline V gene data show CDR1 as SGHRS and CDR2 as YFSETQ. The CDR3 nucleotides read TGCGCCAGCAGCTTGGCCGGGGGACCCCCGGCAGATGGCTACACCTTC. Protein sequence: CASSLAGGPPADGYTF.

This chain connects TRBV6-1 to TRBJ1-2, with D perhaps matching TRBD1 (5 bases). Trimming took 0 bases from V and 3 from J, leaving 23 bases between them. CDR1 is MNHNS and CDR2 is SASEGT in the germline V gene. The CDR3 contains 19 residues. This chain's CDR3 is CASSEAVFKGRSQYYGYTF. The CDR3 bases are TGTGCCAGCAGTGAAGCGGTTTTTAAGGGGAGGTCTCAGTACTATGGCTACACCTTC.

The CDR3, as DNA: TGCGCCAGCAGCTTGCGGGTGCCCGAGGACACTGAAGCTTTCTTT. It codes for CASSLRVPEDTEAFF. The chain carries TRBV5-1 and TRBJ1-1; D gene ambiguous. Germline CDR1 is SGHRS and CDR2 is YFSETQ. V lost 1 base and J lost 3, with 13 bases in between. The CDR3 runs to 15 residues.

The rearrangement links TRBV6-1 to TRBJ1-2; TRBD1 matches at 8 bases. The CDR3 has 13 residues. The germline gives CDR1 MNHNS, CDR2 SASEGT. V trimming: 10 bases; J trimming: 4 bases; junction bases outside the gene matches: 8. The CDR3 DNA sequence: TGTGCCAACTCGGACAGGGCCCTCTATGGCTACACCTTC. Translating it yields CANSDRALYGYTF.

For the CDR3, the DNA is TGTGCCGGGGGGAACTCTTTAGTCTACGAGCAGTACTTC. As protein: CAGGNSLVYEQYF. V and J are TRBV7-9 and TRBJ2-7; D may be TRBD2 (6 bases). CDR3 length equals 13 residues. Trimming left V 11 bases short and J 3 bases short, with 17 bases between. CDR1 is SEHNR, CDR2 FQNEAQ, per germline (reference sequence).

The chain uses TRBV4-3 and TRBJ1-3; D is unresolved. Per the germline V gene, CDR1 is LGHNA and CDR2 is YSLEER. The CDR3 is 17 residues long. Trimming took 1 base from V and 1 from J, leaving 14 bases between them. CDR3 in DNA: TGCGCCAGCAGCCAAGTGACATACCCCTCTTCTGGAAACACCATATATTTT. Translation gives CASSQVTYPSSGNTIYF.

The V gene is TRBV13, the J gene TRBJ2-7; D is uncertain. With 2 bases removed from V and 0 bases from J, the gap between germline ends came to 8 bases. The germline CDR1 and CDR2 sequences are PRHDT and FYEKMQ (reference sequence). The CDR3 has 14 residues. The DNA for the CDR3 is TGTGCCAGCAGCTTAAGGGTTGCCTCCTACGAGCAGTACTTC. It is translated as CASSLRVASYEQYF. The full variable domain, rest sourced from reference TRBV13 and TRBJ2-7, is AAGVIQSPRHLIKEKRETATLKCYPIPRHDTVYWYQQGPGQDPQFLISFYEKMQSDKGSIPDRFSAQQFSDYHSELNMSSLELGDSALYFCASSLRVASYEQYFGPGTRLTVT.